This passage covers 23 T cell receptor beta chains from one sample sequenced in a study of beta chain features in type 1 diabetes. Expressed TCRB transcripts were sequenced, since all the RNA that had been isolated was reverse transcribed. Some clones are missing from TCRdb's copy, which holds only in-frame ones; the method was immunoSEQ multiplex PCR. This sample has more than 350,000 clones, with 10% to 12% found just once. The sample taken for sequencing was naive CD4+ T cells from blood. Receptor source: a woman in her late teens or twenties in good health.

This clone was seen a handful of times. The rearrangement joins TRBV7-2 to TRBJ2-6; either TRBD1 or TRBD2 may fit D (5 bases each). The germline V gene has CDR1 SGHTA and CDR2 FQGNSA. The CDR3 is made up of 15 amino acids. Trimming removed 5 bases from V and 9 bases from J, with 17 bases in between. The DNA for the CDR3 is TGTGCCAGCAGCCCCGGCACCCGGGACGACAACGTCCTGACTTTC. It yields the protein CASSPGTRDDNVLTF.

This clone has only a few counts. The genes are TRBV4-1 and TRBJ2-2; a possible D gene is TRBD2 (6 bases). V shed 4 bases and J shed 4 bases, with 16 bases lying between them. From germline, CDR1 is MGHRA and CDR2 YSYEKL. There are 16 residues in the CDR3. The CDR3 is CASSLTSRSGTGELFF. The CDR3 DNA reads as TGCGCCAGCAGCCTAACTAGCCGATCGGGCACCGGGGAGCTGTTTTTT.

This clone was counted only a few times. V and J are TRBV29-1 and TRBJ1-1; perhaps TRBD1 as D (5 bases). The CDR3 is made up of 15 amino acids. Germline V gives CDR1 SQVTM, CDR2 ANQGSEA. V was shortened by 1 base and J by 0 bases, with 12 bases between the two germline ends. The CDR3 region is CSVEGGVSVNTEAFF. CDR3 nucleotides: TGCAGCGTTGAAGGGGGGGTTTCTGTGAACACTGAAGCTTTCTTT.

J is TRBJ2-1 and V is TRBV7-6; the match to TRBD1 covers 9 bases. This CDR3 is built from 14 residues. Germline-derived CDR1 and CDR2 are SGHVS and FNYEAQ. V was pared by 4 bases and J by 9 bases, with 7 bases of the junction left unmatched. In nucleotides, the CDR3 is TGTGCCAGCAGCTATCGACAGGGGGGAAGTGAGCAGTTCTTC. As protein: CASSYRQGGSEQFF.

The V gene is TRBV7-3, the J gene TRBJ2-1; tentative D call: TRBD2 (6 bases). The V gene lost 4 bases and the J gene lost 6 bases, with 10 bases spanning the gap. CDR1 and CDR2 from the germline V gene are SGHTA and FQGTGA. The CDR3 sequence is 13 residues long. The CDR3 sequence: CASSSRGGNEQFF. The DNA of the CDR3 is TGTGCCAGCAGCTCTCGGGGAGGCAATGAGCAGTTCTTC.

This clone has more than one count but fewer than ten. The rearrangement links TRBV2 to TRBJ1-1; D remains unclear. Trimming left V 6 bases short and J 4 bases short, with 9 bases between. There are 12 residues in the CDR3. CDR1 SNHLY and CDR2 FYNNEI come from the germline V gene. The CDR3 region is CASSRKGTEAFF. CDR3 in DNA: TGTGCCAGCAGCCGAAAAGGCACTGAAGCTTTCTTT.

Remarks on this clone: This same CDR3 is encoded by further DNA sequences in the sample. The chain joins TRBV7-2 to TRBJ1-6; D is unclear. Germline-derived CDR1 and CDR2 are SGHTA and FQGNSA. This CDR3 is built from 11 residues. The V end lost 1 base, the J end lost 8 bases, and 0 bases lay between the germline ends. CDR3 nucleotide sequence: TGTGCCAGCAGCTTAGATTCACCCCTCCACTTT. It codes for CASSLDSPLHF. The entire variable domain, with the rest obtained from reference TRBV7-2 and TRBJ1-6, is as follows: GAGVSQSPSNKVTEKGKDVELRCDPISGHTALYWYRQSLGQGLEFLIYFQGNSAPDKSGLPSDRFSAERTGGSVSTLTIQRTQQEDSAVYLCASSLDSPLHFGNGTRLTVT.

CDR3 protein: CASSLFFQPQHF. DNA for the CDR3: TGTGCCAGCAGTTTATTTTTCCAGCCCCAGCATTTT. This sequence joins TRBV28 and TRBJ1-5, with D uncertain. The germline CDR1 and CDR2 sequences are MDHEN and SYDVKM. The CDR3 is made up of 12 amino acids. The V gene lost 1 base and the J gene lost 7 bases, with 5 bases spanning the gap.

This sequence joins TRBV7-9 and TRBJ2-5; D gene uncertain. This CDR3 has 14 amino acids. Germline V gene data show CDR1 as SEHNR and CDR2 as FQNEAQ (reference sequence). The V gene lost 5 bases and the J gene lost 2 bases, with 12 bases spanning the gap. The CDR3 DNA follows: TGTGCCAGCAGCATGGGAACGGAACAAGAGACCCAGTACTTC. Its protein is CASSMGTEQETQYF.

This clone was detected many times. The chain uses TRBV7-2 and TRBJ2-3; D is uncertain. The CDR3 length is 16 residues. V dropped 6 bases and J dropped 1 base, with 17 bases sitting between them. Germline CDR1 is SGHTA and CDR2 is FQGNSA. The CDR3 here is CASRPNALVGTDTQYF. For the CDR3, the DNA is TGTGCCAGCAGGCCCAACGCGCTTGTGGGCACAGATACGCAGTATTTT.

This clone was detected a few times. The chain has TRBV4-2 and TRBJ2-3, with 7 bases fitting TRBD1. Trimming at V came to 0 bases and at J to 4 bases, leaving 10 bases not matched to a gene. Looked up from germline, CDR1 is LGHNA and CDR2 is YNFKEQ. The CDR3 contains 17 residues. The CDR3 loop is CASSQEVVGQGADTQYF. The CDR3 DNA sequence: TGTGCCAGCAGCCAAGAAGTTGTGGGCCAGGGGGCAGATACGCAGTATTTT.

This clone was observed a few times. V and J are TRBV10-3 and TRBJ2-7, with a weak D call TRBD1 (5 bases). Germline lookup yields CDR1 ENHRY and CDR2 SYGVKD. Trimming took off 6 bases at V and 3 bases at J, with 15 bases between the two ends. The CDR3 consists of 14 residues. The CDR3 sequence: CAISSGFSLYEQYV. The CDR3 DNA reads as TGTGCCATCAGCTCAGGGTTCTCCCTCTACGAGCAGTACGTC.

This chain joins TRBV18 and TRBJ1-6, with D possibly TRBD1 on 5 matching bases. With 4 bases removed from V and 7 bases from J, the gap between germline ends came to 11 bases. CDR1 and CDR2 from the germline V gene are KGHSH and LQKENI. The CDR3 length is 14 residues. For the CDR3, the DNA is TGTGCCAGCTCACACGACAGATACAATTCACCCCTCCACTTT. Translated, it gives CASSHDRYNSPLHF. Variable domain in full (rest from reference TRBV18 and TRBJ1-6): NAGVMQNPRHLVRRRGQEARLRCSPMKGHSHVYWYRQLPEEGLKFMVYLQKENIIDESGMPKERFSAEFPKEGPSILRIQQVVRGDSAAYFCASSHDRYNSPLHFGNGTRLTVT.

The rearrangement links TRBV9 to TRBJ2-5; D gene uncertain. CDR3 length: 13 residues. V lost 1 base and J lost 5, with 9 bases in between. CDR1 is SGDLS and CDR2 is YYNGEE in the germline V gene. The CDR3 DNA reads as TGTGCCAGCAGCGTACGGGTGGGGGAGACCCAGTACTTC. It specifies CASSVRVGETQYF.

This clone was recorded a few times. The chain couples TRBV2 to TRBJ1-2, with D tentatively TRBD1 (6 bases). V was clipped by 11 bases and J by 2 bases, with 21 bases between them. The CDR3 has 15 residues. Per germline, CDR1 SNHLY and CDR2 FYNNEI. Here the CDR3 DNA reads TGTGCCTGCCGTTGGGACATCGGAGGAAACTATGGCTACACCTTC. This encodes CACRWDIGGNYGYTF.

There are a few counts of this clone. J is TRBJ1-5 and V is TRBV7-2, with D unclear. Germline V CDR1 and CDR2: SGHTA, FQGNSA. The CDR3 extends over 13 amino acids. V was clipped by 2 bases and J by 5 bases, with 7 bases between them. The CDR3 region has the DNA TGTGCCAGCAGCTTAAGAGGCGATCAGCCCCAGCATTTT. This codes for CASSLRGDQPQHF.

The rearrangement joins TRBV9 to TRBJ1-2; D unclear. V shed 6 bases and J shed 8 bases, with 17 bases lying between them. This CDR3 comprises 13 residues. Germline CDR1 and CDR2: SGDLS and YYNGEE. CDR3 DNA sequence: TGTGCCAGCACCCCCGGGGATGGGTTCGGCTACACCTTC. The encoded protein is CASTPGDGFGYTF.

The chain recombines TRBV25-1 with TRBJ2-7, with D hard to call. The CDR3 is made up of 13 amino acids. Per germline, CDR1 MGHDK and CDR2 SYGVNS. V lost 2 bases and J 6 bases, leaving 11 bases between the germline ends. CDR3 sequence: CASSEPPSVEQYF. In DNA form, the CDR3 reads TGTGCCAGCAGTGAACCTCCATCCGTCGAGCAGTACTTC.

This clone showed up just a few times. V usage is TRBV7-9 and J usage is TRBJ2-3; D not certain. Deletions cut 4 bases from V and 1 base from J, with 12 bases between. The V gene's germline CDR1 is SEHNR and CDR2 FQNEAQ (reference sequence). The CDR3 is 15 residues long. Here the CDR3 reads CASSSDATGTDTQYF. Written as DNA, the CDR3 is TGTGCCAGCAGCTCGGACGCAACCGGCACAGATACGCAGTATTTT.

Concerning this clone itself: The sample has other DNA sequences that encode this CDR3 too. The rearrangement uses TRBV18 and TRBJ1-6, with TRBD1 matching over 9 bases. Germline trimming cut 4 bases from V and 7 bases from J; bases unmatched to any gene: 2. This CDR3 spans 14 amino acids. CDR1 and CDR2 from the germline V gene are KGHSH and LQKENI. The CDR3 sequence: CASSQDRGNSPLHF. CDR3 DNA sequence: TGTGCCAGCTCACAAGACAGGGGGAATTCACCCCTCCACTTT.

This clone was observed a few times. The V and J genes are TRBV4-3 and TRBJ2-1, with TRBD2 identical over 9 bases. Per germline, CDR1 LGHNA and CDR2 YSLEER. CDR3 length equals 16 residues. Unmatched junction bases numbered 7, after V lost 0 bases and J lost 7 bases. This CDR3 reads CASSQDVGTSSNEQFF. As DNA, the CDR3 is TGCGCCAGCAGCCAAGATGTAGGGACTAGCAGTAATGAGCAGTTCTTC.

The chain has TRBV5-1 and TRBJ2-5; D remains unclear. Trimming pared 0 bases from V and 1 base from J, leaving 4 bases between. This CDR3 is 13 amino acids long. Germline loops: CDR1 SGHRS, CDR2 YFSETQ. CDR3 in DNA: TGCGCCAGCAGCTTGGACGCCCAAGAGACCCAGTACTTC. Amino acid sequence: CASSLDAQETQYF.

The table lists this clone with a few counts. The chain uses TRBV6-4 and TRBJ2-1, with D tentatively TRBD2 (5 bases). V lost 3 bases, J lost 10 bases, and 25 bases lay in between. Germline V gene data show CDR1 as MRHNA and CDR2 as SNTAGT. This CDR3 region has 17 residues. The CDR3 nucleotides read TGTGCCAGCAGTGAAGAAAGTTGGACTCTGGTGGCCGGAGAGCAGTTCTTC. Its protein product is CASSEESWTLVAGEQFF.